This T cell receptor (beta chain) came from a study of shared clonotypes between healthy human individuals. Study-wide background: Contributing individuals were two females and a few males aged 18 to 49.

Clones were sequenced by immunoSEQ multiplex PCR, and TCRdb holds only the in-frame ones, with some missing. The sample has 760,000 or so clones; 95% to 97% are singletons. Study-wide results and limits: All-four-donor shared clonotypes had higher generation probabilities than non-shared clonotypes did. Richness estimates generally favored naive over memory subsets. Rarefaction demonstrated incomplete sorted-subset sequencing despite large depth.

Naive CD8 cells lacked CD45RO, underwent positive selection for CCR7 and left out terminally differentiated effector memory CD45RA+ cells. Note on this clone: Its antigen is not identified.

Input material: naive CD8+ T cells sorted from blood. The receptor comes from a man younger than 40 in good health.

The CDR3 DNA reads TGTGCCAGCGGTACCAGTGCAGGGACTAGGTGGGACAATGAGCAGTTCTTC. This encodes CASGTSAGTRWDNEQFF. The chain combines TRBV27 with TRBJ2-1, with TRBD2 identical over 8 bases. The CDR3 extends over 17 amino acids. Losses at the gene ends were 8 bases for V and 5 bases for J; bases not matched to a gene: 17. Germline V gene data show CDR1 as MNHEY and CDR2 as SMNVEV (reference sequence).